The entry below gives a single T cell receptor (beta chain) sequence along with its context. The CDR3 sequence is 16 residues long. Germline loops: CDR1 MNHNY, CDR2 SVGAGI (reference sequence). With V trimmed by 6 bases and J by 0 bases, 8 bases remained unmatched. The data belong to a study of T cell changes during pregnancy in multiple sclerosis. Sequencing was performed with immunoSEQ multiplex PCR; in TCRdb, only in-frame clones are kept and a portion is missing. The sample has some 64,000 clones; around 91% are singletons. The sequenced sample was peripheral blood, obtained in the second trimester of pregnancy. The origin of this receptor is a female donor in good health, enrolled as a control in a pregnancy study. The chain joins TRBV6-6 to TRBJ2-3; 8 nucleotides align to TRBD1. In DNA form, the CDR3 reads TGTGCCAGCAGCCCCAGACAGGGGTGGAGCACAGATACGCAGTATTTT. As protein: CASSPRQGWSTDTQYF.